What follows describes a single TCR beta chain. This sample was taken from a study of shared clonotypes between healthy human individuals. CD8 cells classed as naive were CD45RO-negative and positively selected for CCR7, excluding terminally differentiated effector memory CD45RA+ cells. TCRdb's copy holds only in-frame clones and misses some; the assay was immunoSEQ multiplex PCR. The sample has about 2,100,000 clones, roughly 91% seen once. The sequencing sample was made of naive CD8+ T cells from PBMCs. This receptor was identified in a man between 18 and 29 years old in good health. Some clones in this sample may be carry-over from other donors' samples.

The CDR3, as DNA: TGTGCCTGCCAACAGGGTTATAATGAAAAACTGTTTTTT. Translation: CACQQGYNEKLFF. The gene calls are TRBV30 and TRBJ1-4, with TRBD1 as a possible D gene (6 bases). CDR3 length: 13 amino acids. V shed 6 bases and J shed 4 bases, with 12 bases lying between them. Germline V gives CDR1 GTSNPN, CDR2 SVGIG (reference sequence).